Presented here are 29 T cell receptor beta chains from one specimen sequenced in a study of cytomegalovirus exposure and HLA in healthy donors (dated by TCRdb to about 2017). The library was built by means of the immunoSEQ multiplex PCR assay. For the multiplex PCR, a mixture combining 60 forward primers for TCR Vbeta segments and 13 reverse primers for TCR Jbeta segments was used. TCRdb retrieved this table from immuneACCESS and kept in-frame rearrangements only. Not all clones are present; in checked studies, unresolved V genes account for under half, and no reason is known for the remainder. This sample gives roughly 120,000 clones in total; 80% of them show up just once. The top ten hold 0.2% to 0.25% of the sample. The sequenced sample was PBMCs. The receptors derive from a man between 45 and 60 years old in good health and CMV-seronegative.

The chain uses TRBV6-4 and TRBJ1-5, with D possibly being TRBD1 (5 bases). The CDR3 runs to 15 residues. From germline, CDR1 is MRHNA and CDR2 SNTAGT. V dropped 8 bases and J dropped 5 bases, with 19 bases sitting between them. The DNA for the CDR3 is TGTGCCAGCCCTCGAGCCCAGGACATCGATCAGCCCCAGCATTTT. Translated, it gives CASPRAQDIDQPQHF.

CDR3 coding DNA: TGCGCCAGCAGCCAGGAACGACTAGCTACTGAGCAGTTCTTC. Translation: CASSQERLATEQFF. The V gene is TRBV4-3, the J gene TRBJ2-1, with 7 bases matching TRBD2. CDR3 size: 14 residues. CDR1 and CDR2 from the germline V gene are LGHNA and YSLEER. The ends lost 3 bases at V and 9 bases at J; junction bases unmatched: 8.

The chain combines TRBV7-8 with TRBJ2-7; 11 nucleotides line up with TRBD2. V lost 0 bases, J lost 4 bases, and 5 bases stayed unmatched. Germline V lookup: CDR1 SGHVS, CDR2 FQNEAQ. This CDR3 contains 16 residues. The CDR3 reads CASSLARSGGGYEQYF. As DNA, the CDR3 is TGTGCCAGCAGCTTAGCCCGTAGCGGGGGGGGATACGAGCAGTACTTC.

This clone was seen only a few times. The chain employs TRBV28 and TRBJ2-6; D is possibly TRBD2 (5 bases). Trimming took off 5 bases at V and 1 base at J, with 9 bases between the two ends. Germline values: CDR1 MDHEN, CDR2 SYDVKM. CDR3 length: 15 amino acids. In DNA form, the CDR3 reads TGTGCCAGCAGTCCCCCGGGGTCTGGGGCCAACGTCCTGACTTTC. It translates to CASSPPGSGANVLTF.

In nucleotides, the CDR3 is TGTGCCAGCAGCTCGGACAGCTATGGCTACACCTTC. This sequence encodes CASSSDSYGYTF. This chain joins TRBV5-6 and TRBJ1-2; the D gene is possibly TRBD1 (6 bases). Germline V CDR1 and CDR2: SGHDT, YYEEEE. V was shortened by 3 bases and J by 4 bases, with 7 bases between the two germline ends. The CDR3 covers 12 residues.

This chain links TRBV30 with TRBJ1-1; D possibly corresponds to TRBD1 (5 bases). Germline lookup yields CDR1 GTSNPN and CDR2 SVGIG (reference sequence). Trimming cost V 0 bases and J 7 bases, with 12 bases left between them. This CDR3 comprises 13 residues. CDR3 sequence reads: CAWSVRGPSEAFF. CDR3 DNA: TGTGCCTGGAGTGTAAGGGGTCCCAGTGAAGCTTTCTTT.

This chain uses TRBV7-2 with TRBJ2-7; TRBD1 matches at 8 bases. The junction had 8 bases not matched to a gene; V was cut back by 8 bases and J by 5 bases. Germline CDR1 and CDR2: SGHTA and FQGNSA. CDR3 length: 13 residues. The CDR3 bases are TGTGCCAGCGGCGGGACAGGTGTAGACGAGCAGTACTTC. Protein: CASGGTGVDEQYF. Full variable domain (remainder filled in from reference TRBV7-2 and TRBJ2-7): GAGVSQSPSNKVTEKGKDVELRCDPISGHTALYWYRQSLGQGLEFLIYFQGNSAPDKSGLPSDRFSAERTGGSVSTLTIQRTQQEDSAVYLCASGGTGVDEQYFGPGTRLTVT.

This clone was counted a few times. V is TRBV25-1 and J is TRBJ2-2, with a possible D match to TRBD2 (5 bases). CDR1 MGHDK and CDR2 SYGVNS come from the germline V gene. The V and J ends lost 2 bases and 3 bases respectively, with 7 bases between them. The CDR3 contains 14 residues. CDR3 loop: CASSEGGYTGELFF. CDR3 nucleotide sequence: TGTGCCAGCAGTGAAGGAGGTTACACCGGGGAGCTGTTTTTT.

This chain connects TRBV29-1 to TRBJ2-5; 10 bases align to TRBD1. The J call may be mistaken, given a closer DNA end match to TRBJ2-7. This CDR3 has 14 residues. Germline-derived CDR1 and CDR2 are SQVTM and ANQGSEA. CDR3 bases: TGCAGCGTTCCGATGGGGACAGGGGACTACGAGCAGTACTTC. It is translated as CSVPMGTGDYEQYF.

The V and J genes are TRBV19 and TRBJ2-5; 8 positions agree with TRBD1. Germline loops: CDR1 LNHDA, CDR2 SQIVND (reference sequence). The CDR3 runs 13 residues. After removal of 4 bases from V and 5 bases from J, the junction contained 3 bases not matched to a gene. CDR3 bases: TGTGCCAGTAGTACAGGGGGCTGGGAGACCCAGTACTTC. This gives the protein CASSTGGWETQYF.

This clone has just one count. This rearrangement joins TRBV5-5 to TRBJ2-2; D perhaps matches TRBD1 (5 bases). V lost 5 bases and J 4 bases, leaving 6 bases between the germline ends. This CDR3 region has 12 residues. The germline V gene has CDR1 SGHKS and CDR2 YYEKEE (reference sequence). The CDR3: CASSQGTGELFF. The DNA for the CDR3 is TGTGCCAGCAGTCAGGGCACCGGGGAGCTGTTTTTT.

V gene TRBV19 combines with J gene TRBJ1-1; possible D gene TRBD1, 6 bases. Germline V gives CDR1 LNHDA, CDR2 SQIVND (reference sequence). The CDR3 is 14 amino acids. V lost 5 bases and J 4 bases, leaving 14 bases between the germline ends. The DNA of the CDR3 is TGTGCCAGTAGTCTGACGGGGGGCACCACTGAAGCTTTCTTT. Translation gives CASSLTGGTTEAFF.

The chain carries TRBV9 and TRBJ2-5, with 9 nucleotides matching TRBD2. The CDR3 is made up of 17 amino acids. In germline, CDR1 is SGDLS, CDR2 YYNGEE. Trimming at V came to 0 bases and at J to 2 bases, leaving 8 bases not matched to a gene. The CDR3 region is CASSVAHSGGEQETQYF. In DNA, the CDR3 is TGTGCCAGCAGCGTAGCCCATAGCGGGGGCGAACAAGAGACCCAGTACTTC.

This sequence joins TRBV10-3 and TRBJ1-1, with 9 bases identical to TRBD1. Unmatched junction bases numbered 12, after V lost 4 bases and J lost 0 bases. The CDR3 has 18 amino acids. From germline, CDR1 is ENHRY and CDR2 SYGVKD. The CDR3 DNA is TGTGCCATCAGTGGGGTGACAGGGGGTGGATCTTTGAACACTGAAGCTTTCTTT. It yields the protein CAISGVTGGGSLNTEAFF.

This chain connects TRBV6-5 to TRBJ2-1; D is undetermined. This CDR3 comprises 12 residues. Trimming stripped 0 bases from V and 9 bases from J, with 6 bases between. CDR1 and CDR2 from the germline V gene are MNHEY and SVGAGI. CDR3 protein: CASSYSIGEQFF. CDR3 DNA: TGTGCCAGCAGTTACTCGATCGGTGAGCAGTTCTTC.

This clone was picked up one time. The chain employs TRBV11-2 and TRBJ2-2; weak D call: TRBD1 (5 bases). Germline-derived CDR1 and CDR2 are SGHAT and FQNNGV. The CDR3 consists of 15 residues. V was shortened by 7 bases and J by 5 bases, with 17 bases between the two germline ends. CDR3 residues: CASIGDSFVTGELFF. Written as DNA, the CDR3 is TGTGCCAGCATCGGAGACAGCTTTGTAACCGGGGAGCTGTTTTTT.

A few counts support this clone. The V gene is TRBV5-6, the J gene TRBJ2-3; D is possibly TRBD1 (7 bases). V gave up 0 bases and J gave up 3 bases, with 17 bases separating them. Germline V lookup: CDR1 SGHDT, CDR2 YYEEEE. The CDR3 spans 17 residues. The CDR3 DNA reads as TGTGCCAGCAGCTTGGTTCAGGGGGGCTTTAGAACAGATACGCAGTATTTT. Protein: CASSLVQGGFRTDTQYF.

V gene TRBV6-5 combines with J gene TRBJ2-1; maybe TRBD1 (6 bases). CDR1 and CDR2 from the germline V gene are MNHEY and SVGAGI. The CDR3 runs to 13 residues. Trimming stripped 8 bases from V and 7 bases from J, with 15 bases between. The CDR3 nucleotides are TGTGCCAGCCAGGGGCTAGCTCGGAATGAGCAGTTCTTC. Translating it yields CASQGLARNEQFF.

The V and J genes are TRBV4-1 and TRBJ2-7; weak D call: TRBD1 (5 bases). V was trimmed by 0 bases and J by 2 bases, leaving 11 bases between them. This CDR3 comprises 15 residues. The germline CDR1 and CDR2 sequences are MGHRA and YSYEKL. The CDR3 region is CASSQDIAGTYEQYF. CDR3 DNA: TGCGCCAGCAGCCAAGATATCGCAGGGACCTACGAGCAGTACTTC.

V usage is TRBV5-4 and J usage is TRBJ1-2; no firm D call. From germline, CDR1 is SGHNT and CDR2 YYREEE (reference sequence). There are 13 residues in the CDR3. Trimming pared 3 bases from V and 3 bases from J, leaving 9 bases between. CDR3 sequence reads: CASSSRADYGYTF. The CDR3 nucleotides read TGTGCCAGCAGCTCGAGGGCAGACTATGGCTACACCTTC.

A single count supports this clone. V gene TRBV2 combines with J gene TRBJ1-2; perhaps TRBD1 as D (6 bases). Germline values: CDR1 SNHLY, CDR2 FYNNEI. The CDR3 is made up of 14 amino acids. The V end was cut by 2 bases, the J end by 6 bases, with 13 bases between. The CDR3 protein is CASSERGGLDGYTF. DNA of the CDR3: TGTGCCAGCAGTGAAAGGGGGGGTTTAGATGGCTACACCTTC.

The chain recombines TRBV25-1 with TRBJ2-1; 13 nucleotides align to TRBD2. The CDR3 is made up of 15 amino acids. Trimming took 3 bases from V and 6 from J; bases not matched to a gene: 2. From germline, CDR1 is MGHDK and CDR2 SYGVNS. The CDR3 here is CASSEGLAGRNEQFF. CDR3 DNA: TGTGCCAGCAGTGAGGGACTAGCGGGACGCAATGAGCAGTTCTTC.

In its sample, this clone was seen a few times. The rearrangement links TRBV14 to TRBJ2-7; no firm D call. The CDR3 is made up of 14 amino acids. V dropped 2 bases and J dropped 0 bases, with 8 bases sitting between them. CDR1 is SGHDN and CDR2 is FVKESK in the germline V gene. Here the CDR3 DNA reads TGTGCCAGCAGCCAATATCTGAGCTCCTACGAGCAGTACTTC. Protein: CASSQYLSSYEQYF.

The chain links TRBV6-6 to TRBJ1-1; D unresolved. CDR3 length equals 16 residues. V lost 0 bases, J lost 6 bases, and 17 bases lay in between. CDR1 is MNHNY, CDR2 SVGAGI, per germline (reference sequence). The CDR3 coding sequence is TGTGCCAGCAGTTACTCCCGAATGGGCAGGTACCCTGAAGCTTTCTTT. It translates to CASSYSRMGRYPEAFF.

This clone was recorded a few times. The chain employs TRBV7-2 and TRBJ1-6; TRBD1 aligns across 9 bases. The CDR3 is 16 amino acids. V lost 6 bases to trimming and J lost 10 bases; unmatched junction nucleotides: 13. Germline V lookup: CDR1 SGHTA, CDR2 FQGNSA. The CDR3 is CASRRYPGTGSSPLHF. The CDR3 DNA reads as TGTGCCAGCAGGCGGTATCCCGGGACAGGGTCCTCACCCCTCCACTTT.

This chain connects TRBV4-3 to TRBJ2-7; D is undetermined. This CDR3 contains 15 residues. Germline V gene sequence: CDR1 LGHNA, CDR2 YSLEER. Trimming stripped 0 bases from V and 5 bases from J, with 14 bases between. The CDR3 DNA is TGCGCCAGCAGCCAAGATATGAGGTCGTACCACGAGCAGTACTTC. This translates into CASSQDMRSYHEQYF.

The chain couples TRBV4-2 to TRBJ2-7, with 7 bases aligning to TRBD2. The CDR3 has 14 amino acids. Germline V gives CDR1 LGHNA, CDR2 YNFKEQ. Unmatched junction bases numbered 3, after V lost 3 bases and J lost 1 base. The CDR3 nucleotides are TGTGCCAGCAGCCAGCCGGGGGGTTCCTACGAGCAGTACTTC. Translation: CASSQPGGSYEQYF.

The V gene is TRBV11-3, the J gene TRBJ2-3; D ambiguous. Per germline, CDR1 SGHNT and CDR2 YENEEA. The CDR3 consists of 14 residues. The V gene lost 4 bases and the J gene lost 1 base, with 9 bases spanning the gap. The chain's CDR3 is CASSSDWRTDTQYF. CDR3 nucleotides: TGTGCCAGCAGCTCCGACTGGCGCACAGATACGCAGTATTTT.

The V call is TRBV28, the J call TRBJ2-5; 7 nucleotides line up with TRBD1. This CDR3 is built from 16 residues. J gave up 5 bases and V 5 bases, and 14 bases lay outside the gene matches. From germline, CDR1 is MDHEN and CDR2 SYDVKM. The CDR3 reads CASSIPPWTGIETQYF. For the CDR3, the DNA is TGTGCCAGCAGTATACCACCTTGGACAGGAATCGAGACCCAGTACTTC.